This T cell receptor beta chain was captured by sequencing in a study of shared clonotypes between healthy human individuals. Whole-study results and caveats: Estimated richness values were generally larger in naive subsets than in memory subsets. Depth of sequencing was expected to influence donor clonotype sharing. It was observed that approximately 5% of naive CD4 clonotypes were shared across a handful of donors.

This CDR3 spans 15 amino acids. Positively selected for CCR7, the CD45RO-negative cells used as naive CD8 cells excluded terminally differentiated effector memory CD45RA+ cells. As regards this clone: Antigen specificity is unknown.

Genomic DNA of every subset was divided equally among multiple immunoSEQ plates. Repertoires were generated with immunoSEQ multiplex PCR, while TCRdb's copy carries only in-frame clones and drops some. The sample lists hundreds of thousands of clones, around 92% occurring once. The genes are TRBV1 and TRBJ2-1; the table's D call, TRBD2, was not checked against the DNA. TRBV1 is a known pseudogene. This TCR was sampled from a man in his thirties or forties in good health. The sequencing input was naive CD8+ T cells sorted from blood. CDR3 in amino acids: CTSSQEGTSLNEQFF. The CDR3 DNA is TGCACCAGCAGCCAAGAGGGGACTAGCTTGAATGAGCAGTTCTTC.